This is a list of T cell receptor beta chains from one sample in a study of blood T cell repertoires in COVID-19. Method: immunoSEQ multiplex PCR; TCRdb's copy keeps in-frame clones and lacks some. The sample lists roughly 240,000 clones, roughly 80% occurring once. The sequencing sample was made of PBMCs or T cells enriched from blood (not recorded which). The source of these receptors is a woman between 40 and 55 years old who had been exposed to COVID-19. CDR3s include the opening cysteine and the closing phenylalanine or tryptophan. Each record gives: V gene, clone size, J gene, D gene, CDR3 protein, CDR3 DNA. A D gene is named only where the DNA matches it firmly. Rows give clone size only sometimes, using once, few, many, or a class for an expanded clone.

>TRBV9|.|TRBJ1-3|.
CASSVVAGSGNTIYF
TGTGCCAGCAGCGTAGTCGCGGGCTCTGGAAACACCATATATTTT
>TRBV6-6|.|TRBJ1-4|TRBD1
CASRDRGAANEKLFF
TGTGCCAGCAGAGACAGGGGGGCGGCTAATGAAAAACTGTTTTTT
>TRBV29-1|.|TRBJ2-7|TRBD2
CSVGGTLAGASYEQYF
TGCAGCGTTGGCGGGACCCTAGCGGGGGCCTCCTACGAGCAGTACTTC
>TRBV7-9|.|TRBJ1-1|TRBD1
CASSDREGSEAFF
TGTGCCAGCTCGGACAGGGAGGGATCTGAAGCTTTCTTT
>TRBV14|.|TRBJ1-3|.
CASSPRAAGGNTIYF
TGTGCCAGCAGCCCACGGGCAGCGGGAGGAAACACCATATATTTT
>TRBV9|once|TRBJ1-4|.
CASRGGLFF
TGTGCCAGCAGGGGAGGACTGTTTTTT
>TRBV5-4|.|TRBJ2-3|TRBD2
CASSPERGGASDTQYF
TGTGCCAGCAGCCCCGAGCGCGGGGGGGCCTCAGATACGCAGTATTTT
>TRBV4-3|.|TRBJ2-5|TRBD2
CASSQGIFGTSGIQETQYF
TGCGCCAGCAGCCAAGGGATTTTCGGGACTAGCGGCATCCAAGAGACCCAGTACTTC
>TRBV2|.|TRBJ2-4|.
CASSLGGGRNIQYF
TGTGCCAGCTCCCTGGGTGGAGGCCGCAACATTCAGTACTTC
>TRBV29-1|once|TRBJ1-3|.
CSVEDPGSGNTIYF
TGCAGCGTTGAAGATCCGGGGTCCGGAAACACCATATATTTT
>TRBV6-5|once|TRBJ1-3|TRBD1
CASSYGTASGNTIYF
TGTGCCAGCAGTTACGGGACAGCCTCTGGAAACACCATATATTTT
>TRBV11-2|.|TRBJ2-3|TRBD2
CASSFWASGATRVTDTQYF
TGTGCCAGCAGCTTTTGGGCTAGCGGGGCCACGAGGGTCACAGATACGCAGTATTTT
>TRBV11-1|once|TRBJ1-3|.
CASSLEGGFSGNTIYF
TGTGCCAGCAGCCTCGAGGGTGGCTTCTCTGGAAACACCATATATTTT